Here is one TCR beta chain with its context. cDNA encoding TCR beta was synthesized via 5'RACE template switching incorporating UMIs. TCRdb reanalyzed the 5' RACE reads, giving one entry per CDR3 protein sequence and no DNA. The sample data list roughly 450,000 distinct CDR3 sequences. The data belong to a study of T cells expressing NK-cell markers. Germline CDR1 is LNHDA and CDR2 is SQIVND (reference sequence). The CDR3 runs 13 residues. The sequencing input was blood T cells: a sorted CD56 or NKG2C T cell subset, CD4+ or CD8+ T cells, or bulk PBMC T cells (not recorded which). The gene calls are TRBV19 and TRBJ1-5. This sequence originates from a woman between 50 and 59 years old in good health. CDR3 in amino acids: CASSIRDGQPQHF. Based on the CDR3 plus reference TRBV19 and TRBJ1-5, the full variable domain is DGGITQSPKYLFRKEGQNVTLSCEQNLNHDAMYWYRQDPGQGLRLIYYSQIVNDFQKGDIAEGYSVSREKKESFPLTVTSAQKNPTAFYLCASSIRDGQPQHFGDGTRLSIL.